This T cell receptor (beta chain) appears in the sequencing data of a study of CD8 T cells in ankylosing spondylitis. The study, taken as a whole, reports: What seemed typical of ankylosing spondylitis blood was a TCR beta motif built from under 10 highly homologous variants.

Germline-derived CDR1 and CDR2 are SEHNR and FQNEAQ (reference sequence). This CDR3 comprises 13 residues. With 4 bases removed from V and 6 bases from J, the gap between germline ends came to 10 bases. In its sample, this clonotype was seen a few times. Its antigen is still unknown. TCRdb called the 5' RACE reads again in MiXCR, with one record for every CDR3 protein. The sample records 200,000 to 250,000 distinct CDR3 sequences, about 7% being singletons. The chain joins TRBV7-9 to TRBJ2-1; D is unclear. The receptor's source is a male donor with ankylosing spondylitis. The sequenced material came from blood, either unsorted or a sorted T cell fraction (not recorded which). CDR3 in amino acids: CASSSDPLNEQFF. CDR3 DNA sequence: TGTGCCAGCAGCTCCGACCCACTCAATGAGCAGTTCTTC.